A selection of T cell receptor beta chains follows, all from one sample in a study of T-cell reconstitution after alpha-beta-depleted transplantation in children. MiXCR, run by TCRdb on the PCR reads, gives a single entry per CDR3 protein. The sample lists approximately 170,000 distinct CDR3 sequences; over 8.5% were seen once. Sequenced here: PBMCs, sampled before TCRalphabeta/CD19-depleted stem cell transplant. Receptor source: a boy aged 2 to 10 with acute myeloid leukemia, due to receive a stem cell transplant. Each CDR3 is given with its conserved first and last residue.

j_call v_call cdr3_aa
TRBJ2-1 TRBV5-1 CASSLAFGGADEQFF
TRBJ1-5 TRBV6-5 CASSYSLDRENQPQHF
TRBJ2-1 TRBV11-3 CASSLRTGTQRGNEQFF
TRBJ2-3 TRBV7-7 CASSLYGSTDTQYF
TRBJ2-7 TRBV29-1 CSVEGQGVYEQYF
TRBJ2-3 TRBV7-2 CASSWRAGASTDTQYF
TRBJ1-2 TRBV20-1 CSASARDSRGYTF
TRBJ2-3 TRBV28 CASSFTWAGVGSTDTQYF
TRBJ2-1 TRBV5-1 CASSFRGLGNEQFF
TRBJ2-7 TRBV20-1 CSARAGGTGSYEQYF
TRBJ2-4 TRBV20-1 CSASGTANIQYF
TRBJ2-5 TRBV3-1 CASSQVGQGWETQYF
TRBJ2-1 TRBV5-1 CASSYFFSGTSGGPGNEQFF
TRBJ2-1 TRBV12-3/TRBV12-4 CASSLIAGGHNEQFF
TRBJ2-6 TRBV11-1 CASTRTARQGISPGANVLTF
TRBJ1-2 TRBV16 CASSPYLRTGVGGYTF
TRBJ1-1 TRBV12-3/TRBV12-4 CASSPTDWDRDTEAFF
TRBJ2-7 TRBV6-5 CASSYWESLDEQYF
TRBJ2-3 TRBV7-6 CASTEAPGQFVISTDTQYF
TRBJ2-1 TRBV10-2 CASGGLALAQFF
TRBJ2-7 TRBV7-3 CASSLTGQGSEQYF
TRBJ2-7 TRBV7-2 CASSFPAGTEASYEQYF